A selection of T cell receptor beta chains follows, all from one sample in a study of blood T cell repertoires in COVID-19. Repertoires were generated with immunoSEQ multiplex PCR, while TCRdb's copy carries only in-frame clones and drops some. The repertoire holds about 310,000 clones, with 87% as singletons. The sample taken for sequencing was peripheral blood. Source of these receptors: a man aged 50 or older with active or convalescent COVID-19. Both conserved end residues are part of each CDR3. The D gene is left open where the match is weak. Not every row has a clone size; where given, it reads once, few, many or a size class.

V	D	J	size	DNA	CDR3
TRBV21-1	NA	TRBJ2-1	NA	TGTGCCAGCAGCAAAGCGCGACGGGAGGGCCCCAATGAGCAGTTCTTC	CASSKARREGPNEQFF
TRBV30	NA	TRBJ2-6	NA	TGTGCCTGGACCCGAGAATCTGGGGCCAACGTCCTGACTTTC	CAWTRESGANVLTF
TRBV28	TRBD1	TRBJ2-7	NA	TGTGCCAGCAGTCGCCTTCCGGGACAGGCCTACGAGCAGTACTTC	CASSRLPGQAYEQYF
TRBV6-5	NA	TRBJ2-4	NA	TGTGCCAGCGCAGGACAGTTGGGGGCCAAAAACATTCAGTACTTC	CASAGQLGAKNIQYF
TRBV30	TRBD2	TRBJ2-7	NA	TGTGCCTGGAGTAGAGCTAGCGGGAGCTACGAGCAGTACTTC	CAWSRASGSYEQYF
TRBV4-3	TRBD1	TRBJ1-6	NA	TGCGCCAGCAGCCGAAAAACCGGGACAGATAATTCACCCCTCCACTTT	CASSRKTGTDNSPLHF
TRBV7-3	TRBD2	TRBJ2-5	NA	TGTGCCAGCAGCTTAATCCAGACCTTTTTTGGGTCTAGCGGGGGCCAAGAGACCCAGTACTTC	CASSLIQTFFGSSGGQETQYF
TRBV19	NA	TRBJ2-2	NA	TGTGCCAGTAGTATAGATCGGGGGTACGGGGAGCTGTTTTTT	CASSIDRGYGELFF
TRBV18	NA	TRBJ2-7	few	TGTGCCAGCTCCCCCGACAGGTACGAGCAGTACTTC	CASSPDRYEQYF
TRBV2	TRBD1	TRBJ2-7	NA	TGTGCCAGCAGTATAAGGACAGGGGAGGGCGAGCAGTACTTC	CASSIRTGEGEQYF
TRBV19	TRBD2	TRBJ2-1	NA	TGTGCCAGTTCTGGTCTTAGCGGGAGCGTTTGGAGTGAGCAGTTCTTC	CASSGLSGSVWSEQFF
TRBV9	TRBD1	TRBJ2-1	NA	TGTGCCAGCAGCACTCGACAGGGGTCGGCCAATGAGCAGTTCTTC	CASSTRQGSANEQFF
TRBV7-7	NA	TRBJ2-1	NA	TGTGCTAGCAGCCTAGGAGGCGGGACCGACAATGAGCAGTTCTTC	CASSLGGGTDNEQFF
TRBV15	TRBD1	TRBJ2-5	NA	TGTGCCACCAGCAGAGGAGGGACAGGGGGCTGGGAGACCCAGTACTTC	CATSRGGTGGWETQYF
TRBV28	TRBD1	TRBJ1-4	NA	TGTGCCAGCAGCCTCCAGGGACAGGGTGGTGAAAAACTGTTTTTT	CASSLQGQGGEKLFF
TRBV10-3	TRBD1	TRBJ1-6	NA	TGTGCCATCAGTGAGCTGAAATCCGCAGACAGGGGTAATTCACCCCTCCACTTT	CAISELKSADRGNSPLHF
TRBV18	NA	TRBJ1-6	NA	TGTGCCAGCTCACTGAGACCTCCCCAGGATTCACCCCTCCACTTT	CASSLRPPQDSPLHF
TRBV2	TRBD2	TRBJ2-2	NA	TGTGCCAGCACTCCACGGGGGGTCCCCGACACCGGGGAGCTGTTTTTT	CASTPRGVPDTGELFF
TRBV27	NA	TRBJ2-7	NA	TGTGCCAGCAGTTTGCGGGGCGAGAGGCACGGCTACGAGCAGTACTTC	CASSLRGERHGYEQYF
TRBV7-8	NA	TRBJ1-5	NA	TGTGCCAGCAGCTTAGAGGGGACTTATAGCAATCAGCCCCAGCATTTT	CASSLEGTYSNQPQHF
TRBV7-2	TRBD2	TRBJ2-2	NA	TGTGCCAGCAGCTTCTTAGCGGGAGTTTCCACCGGGGAGCTGTTTTTT	CASSFLAGVSTGELFF
TRBV10-3	NA	TRBJ1-2	NA	TGTGCCATCAGTGATCCCCCGGGGTACTATGGCTACACCTTC	CAISDPPGYYGYTF
TRBV7-2	TRBD2	TRBJ2-7	NA	TGTGCCAGCAGCTTAGGTGGCGCTAGCGGTACCTACGAGCAGTACTTC	CASSLGGASGTYEQYF
TRBV7-9	NA	TRBJ1-5	NA	TGTGCCAGCAGTCCAGACGGGTACAATCAGCCCCAGCATTTT	CASSPDGYNQPQHF
TRBV4-3	NA	TRBJ1-1	NA	TGCGCCAGCAGCCTCCAGATTATGAACACTGAAGCTTTCTTT	CASSLQIMNTEAFF
TRBV11-2	NA	TRBJ2-4	once	TGTGCCAGCAGTCCCAAAGTACGCAACAAACACATTCAGTACTTC	CASSPKVRNKHIQYF
TRBV7-3	TRBD2	TRBJ2-1	once	TGTGCCAGCAGCGACCTCGTACCGGGACTATACAATGAGCAGTTCTTC	CASSDLVPGLYNEQFF
TRBV15	NA	TRBJ2-5	NA	TGTGCCACCAGCAGAGACCCGCAAGAGACCCAGTACTTC	CATSRDPQETQYF
TRBV29-1	NA	TRBJ1-2	NA	TGCAGCGTTGAGGGGTCAGGGAACTATGGCTACACCTTC	CSVEGSGNYGYTF
TRBV10-3	TRBD1	TRBJ1-1	NA	TGTGCCATCAGTGAAAACAGGGGCCCTGAAGCTTTCTTT	CAISENRGPEAFF
TRBV18	NA	TRBJ2-7	NA	TGTGCCAGCTCACCACTCGACCCGGGACAAAGCTCCTACGAGCAGTACTTC	CASSPLDPGQSSYEQYF
TRBV27	TRBD1	TRBJ2-2	NA	TGTGCCAGCAGTTTACTACAGGGGGCGAACACCGGGGAGCTGTTTTTT	CASSLLQGANTGELFF
TRBV30	NA	TRBJ1-4	NA	TGTGCCTGGAAAAGCCGGGTAGAAAAACTGTTTTTT	CAWKSRVEKLFF
TRBV6-5	TRBD1	TRBJ2-7	NA	TGTGCCAGCAGCCAGGACAGGGGGCTTTACGAGCAGTACTTC	CASSQDRGLYEQYF
TRBV7-3	TRBD2	TRBJ2-5	NA	TGTGCCAGCAGCCCCTCCGGCGCGGGGGGGGCGACCCAGTACTTC	CASSPSGAGGATQYF
TRBV23-1	TRBD2	TRBJ2-3	NA	TGCGCCAGCGGGATTAAGCGGGGGGGCCCTTGTCGCTCAGATACGCAGTATTTT	CASGIKRGGPCRSDTQYF
TRBV28	TRBD1	TRBJ1-2	few	TGTGCCAGCAGGTTACCGGGACAGGGAGCAGATGGCTACACCTTC	CASRLPGQGADGYTF
TRBV11-2	NA	TRBJ2-5	NA	TGTGCCAGCAGTTCAGGGGCTCAAGAGACCCAGTACTTC	CASSSGAQETQYF
TRBV10-3	TRBD1	TRBJ1-1	NA	TGTGCCATCAGTGCGGGACAGGGAACCCCTGAAGCTTTCTTT	CAISAGQGTPEAFF
TRBV4-1	NA	TRBJ1-4	few	TGCGCCAGCAGCCAAGACAGGGTGGTTGAAAAACTGTTTTTT	CASSQDRVVEKLFF